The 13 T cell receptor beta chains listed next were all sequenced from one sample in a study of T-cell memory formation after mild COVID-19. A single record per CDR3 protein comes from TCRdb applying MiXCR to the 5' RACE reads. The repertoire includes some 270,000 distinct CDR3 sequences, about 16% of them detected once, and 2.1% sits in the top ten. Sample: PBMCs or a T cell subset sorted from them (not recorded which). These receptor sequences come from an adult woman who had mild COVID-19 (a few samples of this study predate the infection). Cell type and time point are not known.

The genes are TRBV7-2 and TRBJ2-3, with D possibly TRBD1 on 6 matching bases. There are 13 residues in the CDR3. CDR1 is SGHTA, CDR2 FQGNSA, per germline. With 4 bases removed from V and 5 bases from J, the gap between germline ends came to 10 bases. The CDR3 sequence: CASSSTGQDTQYF. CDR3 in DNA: TGTGCCAGCAGCTCAACAGGGCAAGATACGCAGTATTTT.

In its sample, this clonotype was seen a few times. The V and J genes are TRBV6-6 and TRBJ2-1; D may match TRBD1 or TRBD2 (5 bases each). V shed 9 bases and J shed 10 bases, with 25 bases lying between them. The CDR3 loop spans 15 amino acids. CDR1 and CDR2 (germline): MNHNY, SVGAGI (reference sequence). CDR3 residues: CASQDGHLGAREQFF. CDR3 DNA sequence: TGTGCCAGTCAGGACGGCCACCTCGGGGCTCGAGAGCAGTTCTTC.

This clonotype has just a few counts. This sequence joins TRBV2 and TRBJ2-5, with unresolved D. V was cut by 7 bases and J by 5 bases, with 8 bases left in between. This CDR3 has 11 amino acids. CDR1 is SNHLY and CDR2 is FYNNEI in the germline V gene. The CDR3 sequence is CASKLRETQYF. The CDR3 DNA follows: TGTGCCAGCAAATTGAGGGAGACCCAGTACTTC.

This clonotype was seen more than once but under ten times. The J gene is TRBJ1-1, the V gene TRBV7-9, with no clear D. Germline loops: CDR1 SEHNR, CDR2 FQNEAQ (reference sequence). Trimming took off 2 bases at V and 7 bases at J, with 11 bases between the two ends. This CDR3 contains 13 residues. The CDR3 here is CASSLIVENEAFF. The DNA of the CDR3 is TGTGCCAGCAGCTTAATTGTCGAGAATGAAGCTTTCTTT.

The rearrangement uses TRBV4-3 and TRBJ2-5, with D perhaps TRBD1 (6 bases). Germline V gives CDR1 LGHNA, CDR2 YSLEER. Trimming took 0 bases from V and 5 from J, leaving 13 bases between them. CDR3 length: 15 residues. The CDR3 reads CASSQDLRGLETQYF. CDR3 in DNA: TGCGCCAGCAGCCAAGATCTGAGGGGGTTGGAGACCCAGTACTTC.

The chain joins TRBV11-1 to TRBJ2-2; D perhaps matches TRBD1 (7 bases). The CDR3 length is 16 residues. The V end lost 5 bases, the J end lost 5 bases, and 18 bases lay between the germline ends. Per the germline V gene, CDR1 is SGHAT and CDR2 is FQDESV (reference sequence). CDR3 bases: TGTGCCAGCAGCCCTCGGGGGACAGTTATTACCGGGGAGCTGTTTTTT. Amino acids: CASSPRGTVITGELFF.

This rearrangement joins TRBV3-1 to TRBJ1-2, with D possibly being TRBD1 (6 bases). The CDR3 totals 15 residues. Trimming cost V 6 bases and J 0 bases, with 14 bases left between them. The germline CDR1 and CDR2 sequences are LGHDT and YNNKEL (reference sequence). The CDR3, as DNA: TGTGCCAGCAGTCTAGGGGGTTCTTCTAACTATGGCTACACCTTC. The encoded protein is CASSLGGSSNYGYTF.

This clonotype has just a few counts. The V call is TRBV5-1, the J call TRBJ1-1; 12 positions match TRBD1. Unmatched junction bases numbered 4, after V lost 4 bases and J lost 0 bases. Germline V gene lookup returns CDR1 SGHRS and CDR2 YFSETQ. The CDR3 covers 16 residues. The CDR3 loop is CASSPGTGGLNTEAFF. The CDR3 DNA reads TGCGCCAGCAGCCCAGGGACAGGGGGCTTGAACACTGAAGCTTTCTTT.

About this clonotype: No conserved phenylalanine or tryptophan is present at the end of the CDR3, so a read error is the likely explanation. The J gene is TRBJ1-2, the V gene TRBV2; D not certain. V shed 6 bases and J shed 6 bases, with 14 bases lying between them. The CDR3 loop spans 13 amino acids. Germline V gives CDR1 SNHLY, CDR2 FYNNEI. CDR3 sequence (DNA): TGTGCCAGCAGCCCATGGCAGAGGAATGGCTACACCTTA. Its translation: CASSPWQRNGYTL.

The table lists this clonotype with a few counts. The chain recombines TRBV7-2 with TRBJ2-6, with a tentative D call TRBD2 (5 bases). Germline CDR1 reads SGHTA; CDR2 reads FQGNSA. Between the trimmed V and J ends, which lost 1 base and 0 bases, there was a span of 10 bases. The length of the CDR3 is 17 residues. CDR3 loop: CASSLGGRPSGANVLTF. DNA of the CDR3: TGTGCCAGCAGCTTAGGAGGGCGGCCCTCTGGGGCCAACGTCCTGACTTTC.

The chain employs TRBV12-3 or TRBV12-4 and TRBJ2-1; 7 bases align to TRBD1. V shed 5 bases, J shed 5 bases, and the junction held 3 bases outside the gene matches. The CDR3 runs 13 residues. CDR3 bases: TGTGCCAGCAGTCAAGGGGGCCACAATGAGCAGTTCTTC. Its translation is CASSQGGHNEQFF.

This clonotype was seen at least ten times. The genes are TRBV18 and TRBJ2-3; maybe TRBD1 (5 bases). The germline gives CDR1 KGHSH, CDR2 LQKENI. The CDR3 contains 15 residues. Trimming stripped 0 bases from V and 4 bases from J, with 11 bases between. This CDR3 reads CASSPPLQGADTQYF. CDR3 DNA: TGTGCCAGCTCACCACCGCTTCAAGGGGCAGATACGCAGTATTTT.

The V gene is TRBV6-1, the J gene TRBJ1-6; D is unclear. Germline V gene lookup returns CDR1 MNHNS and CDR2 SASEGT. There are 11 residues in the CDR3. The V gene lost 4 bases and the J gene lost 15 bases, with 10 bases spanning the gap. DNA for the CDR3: TGTGCCAGCAGTGGTATTCCGGTCCTCCACTTT. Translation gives CASSGIPVLHF.